These T cell receptor beta chains were read from a single sample in a study of PD-1 and CTLA-4 blockade in melanoma. Generated by immunoSEQ multiplex PCR, the TCRdb table keeps only in-frame clones and is missing some. The sample yields some 33,000 clones, about 87% seen once. Sequenced material: CD8+ T cells from peripheral blood, taken from a patient given anti-PD-1 treatment. These receptors all stem from a human donor with melanoma. Each CDR3 is given with its conserved first and last residue. A D gene is named only where the DNA matches it firmly. Clone size appears in some rows only: once, few, many, or a class for an expanded clone.

J gene	clone size	D gene	V gene	CDR3 DNA	CDR3 protein
TRBJ1-1	.	.	TRBV12-3/TRBV12-4	TGTGCCAGCAGTATCGGGGTTCACGCAGCTTTCTTT	CASSIGVHAAFF
TRBJ2-7	once	.	TRBV5-6	TGTGCCAGCAGCTTGGTGGCTTCCTACGAGCAGTACTTC	CASSLVASYEQYF
TRBJ2-7	.	TRBD1	TRBV30	TGTGCCTGGTCCAGGGGACAGCTCCGTTTCGAGCAGTACTTC	CAWSRGQLRFEQYF
TRBJ2-3	.	.	TRBV19	TGTGCCAGTAGGTTTGGGGCCTCTAGCACAGATACGCAGTATTTT	CASRFGASSTDTQYF
TRBJ1-1	once	.	TRBV7-9	TGTGCCAGCAGCCTTCTGACAGGAGCGAACACTGAAGCTTTCTTT	CASSLLTGANTEAFF
TRBJ2-5	.	.	TRBV7-2	TGTGCCAGCAGCTTAGTTTGGGGAGAGACCCAGTACTTC	CASSLVWGETQYF
TRBJ2-2	.	.	TRBV13	TGTGCCAGCAGCCCACGAACAGCCGGGGAGCTGTTTTTT	CASSPRTAGELFF
TRBJ1-2	once	.	TRBV5-4	TGTGCCTCCGCCGTGGGGGGACTCGGCTATGGCTACACCTTC	CASAVGGLGYGYTF
TRBJ2-7	few	.	TRBV29-1	TGCAGCGTTCGTACAGACTCCTACGAGCAGTACTTC	CSVRTDSYEQYF
TRBJ1-5	.	.	TRBV6-1	TGTGCCAGCAGTGAAGCGGGATATCAGCCCCAGCATTTT	CASSEAGYQPQHF
TRBJ1-1	.	TRBD1	TRBV7-9	TGTGCCAGCAGCATCCAGAACAGGGGGCTGTCTCTGAACACTGAAGCTTTCTTT	CASSIQNRGLSLNTEAFF
TRBJ1-4	.	TRBD1	TRBV5-6	TGTGCCAGCAGCATCACAGGGGCGGAGGAAAAACTGTTTTTT	CASSITGAEEKLFF
TRBJ2-7	.	.	TRBV5-4	TGTGCCAGCAGTCCTGAGGACAGTTCCTACGAGCAGTACTTC	CASSPEDSSYEQYF
TRBJ1-1	few	.	TRBV30	TGTGCCTGGAGCCCTATGGGGGGCGGAACTGAAGCTTTCTTT	CAWSPMGGGTEAFF
TRBJ1-4	.	TRBD1	TRBV19	TGTGCCAGTAGGGACAGGCAAATTGGAAAACTGTTTTTT	CASRDRQIGKLFF
TRBJ1-1	.	.	TRBV7-9	TGTGCCAGCAGCGCGGAGGGGGGCCTATACACTGAAGCTTTCTTT	CASSAEGGLYTEAFF
TRBJ1-2	.	.	TRBV4-1	TGCGCCAGCAGCCAACTCTATCCGGGGAGGGATGGCTACACCTTC	CASSQLYPGRDGYTF
TRBJ2-5	.	.	TRBV7-8	TGTGCCAGCAGCTTCACGAGGTGGGGGGGCCGTAGTGGGACCCAGTACTTC	CASSFTRWGGRSGTQYF
TRBJ2-1	.	.	TRBV27	TGTGCCAGCAGTTGGTCCGGCGGGGAATCGACCAATGAGCAGTTCTTC	CASSWSGGESTNEQFF
TRBJ1-5	.	.	TRBV2	TGTGCCAGCAGTGAATTGGGCGGTTATAGCAATCAGCCCCAGCATTTT	CASSELGGYSNQPQHF
TRBJ2-6	.	.	TRBV4-3	TGCGCCAGCAGCCAAGATAGGTCAGACTCTGGGGCCAACGTCCTGACTTTC	CASSQDRSDSGANVLTF
TRBJ1-1	.	.	TRBV4-1	TGCGCCAGCAGCCTCCAGGCGGATATGAACACTGAAGCTTTCTTT	CASSLQADMNTEAFF
TRBJ2-7	.	.	TRBV5-1	TGCGCCAGCAGCTTGGGGGGAAACTCCTACGAGCAGTACTTC	CASSLGGNSYEQYF
TRBJ1-2	.	.	TRBV4-1	TGCGCCAGCAGCCAAGTTGGCACACTCTATGGCTACACCTTC	CASSQVGTLYGYTF
TRBJ2-1	.	.	TRBV15	TGTGCCACCAGCCCCCCCCCGCGGGGGCTCAATGAGCAGTTCTTC	CATSPPPRGLNEQFF
TRBJ2-1	few	TRBD2	TRBV15	TGTGCCACCAGCTCACCTAGCGGGGGCTACAATGAGCAGTTCTTC	CATSSPSGGYNEQFF
TRBJ2-3	.	TRBD2	TRBV12-3/TRBV12-4	TGTGCCAGTAGCGGGGTGAGCACAGATACGCAGTATTTT	CASSGVSTDTQYF
TRBJ2-7	.	.	TRBV27	TGTGCCAGCAGTTCCGGACCACCCTACGAGCAGTACTTC	CASSSGPPYEQYF
TRBJ2-2	.	TRBD1	TRBV30	TGTGCCTGGAGTCCAGGGACAGGGTCGAACACCGGGGAGCTGTTTTTT	CAWSPGTGSNTGELFF
TRBJ1-1	.	TRBD1	TRBV28	TGTGCCAGCAGTCCCGAGTCGGGGACAGGGGGCGCGGACACTGAAGCTTTCTTT	CASSPESGTGGADTEAFF
TRBJ2-3	.	TRBD2	TRBV30	TGTGCCTGGGGCAACGGGAGGCTTGATCGGTATTTT	CAWGNGRLDRYF
TRBJ2-7	.	TRBD1	TRBV9	TGTGCCAGCAGCGTAGGGGGACAGGGGACCTACGAGCAGTACTTC	CASSVGGQGTYEQYF
TRBJ1-2	.	.	TRBV27	TGTGCCAGCAGTTTTGCCACCTCCCGGGGGATTCCCTCGGACTATGGCTACACCTTC	CASSFATSRGIPSDYGYTF
TRBJ1-2	once	.	TRBV5-4	TGTGCCAGCAGCTTGGATATTGAGGGCTCGGATGGCTACACCTTC	CASSLDIEGSDGYTF
TRBJ1-6	.	.	TRBV2	TGTGCTCGGACAGACTCGAACAAAAGCTCCTATAATTCACCCCTCCACTTT	CARTDSNKSSYNSPLHF
TRBJ2-7	.	TRBD2	TRBV28	TGTGCCACGGACCGGGGGGGAAACTCCTACGAGCAGTACTTC	CATDRGGNSYEQYF
TRBJ1-1	.	.	TRBV6-6	TGTGCCAGCAGTTACTCGAGGGACTTCAACACTGAAGCTTTCTTT	CASSYSRDFNTEAFF
TRBJ1-6	few	.	TRBV14	TGTGCCAGCAGCCATTCTTGGGCCCGCCGCTGG	CASSHSWARRW
TRBJ1-2	.	.	TRBV5-6	TGTGCCAGCAGCTTGGACAGGTTTAACTATGGCTACACCTTC	CASSLDRFNYGYTF
TRBJ1-5	.	.	TRBV12-3/TRBV12-4	TGTGCCAGCTCAGACAGAGATCAGCCCCAGCATTTT	CASSDRDQPQHF
TRBJ1-1	.	TRBD1	TRBV14	TGTGCCAGCAGCCAAGTAGGGACAGCTATCTCGAACACTAAAGCTTTCTTT	CASSQVGTAISNTKAFF
TRBJ2-2	.	.	TRBV14	TGTGCCAGCAGCCAAGGGGGACGCGGTAACCGGGAGCTGTTTTTT	CASSQGGRGNRELFF
TRBJ2-2	.	.	TRBV6-5	TGTGCCAGCAGTTACTCGGGGGTTGCGGAGCTGTTTTTT	CASSYSGVAELFF
TRBJ1-4	.	.	TRBV7-9	TGTGCCAGCTCCCAAGCAGGGACCAATGAAAAACTGTTTTTT	CASSQAGTNEKLFF
TRBJ1-1	.	.	TRBV28	TGTGCCAGCAGTTTGGGGGGCCGGGACACTGAAGCTTTCTTT	CASSLGGRDTEAFF
TRBJ2-3	.	TRBD2	TRBV7-8	TGTGCCAGCAGCTTTACTAGCGGGGGGGCAGCCGATACGCAGTATTTT	CASSFTSGGAADTQYF
TRBJ1-1	few	.	TRBV11-2	TGTGCCAGCAGCTTAGATCTCGGAGGGGTTGAAGCTTTCTTT	CASSLDLGGVEAFF
TRBJ1-1	.	.	TRBV28	TGTGCCAGCAGTCCACTGACCGGGGGCGCGGAAGCTTTCTTT	CASSPLTGGAEAFF
TRBJ2-7	.	.	TRBV4-2	TGTGCCAGCGCACTACAGGCAAACCCGGACTACGAGCAGTACTTC	CASALQANPDYEQYF